The sequence of this T cell receptor (beta chain) was determined in a study of T cells of healthy individuals. The CDR3 is 16 residues long. The germline V gene has CDR1 WSHSY and CDR2 SAAADI. Trimming shortened V by 3 bases and J by 5 bases, and 17 bases separated the two germline ends. TCRdb passed the 5' RACE reads through MiXCR, listing each CDR3 protein once. The sample has some 100,000 distinct CDR3 sequences, approximately 18% seen once. This sequence originates from a human donor in good health. The chain has TRBV10-2 and TRBJ2-1; D ambiguous. As DNA, the CDR3 is TGCGCCAGCAGTGATAAGGGTTGGTCATGGGACAATGAGCAGTTCTTC. It translates to CASSDKGWSWDNEQFF.